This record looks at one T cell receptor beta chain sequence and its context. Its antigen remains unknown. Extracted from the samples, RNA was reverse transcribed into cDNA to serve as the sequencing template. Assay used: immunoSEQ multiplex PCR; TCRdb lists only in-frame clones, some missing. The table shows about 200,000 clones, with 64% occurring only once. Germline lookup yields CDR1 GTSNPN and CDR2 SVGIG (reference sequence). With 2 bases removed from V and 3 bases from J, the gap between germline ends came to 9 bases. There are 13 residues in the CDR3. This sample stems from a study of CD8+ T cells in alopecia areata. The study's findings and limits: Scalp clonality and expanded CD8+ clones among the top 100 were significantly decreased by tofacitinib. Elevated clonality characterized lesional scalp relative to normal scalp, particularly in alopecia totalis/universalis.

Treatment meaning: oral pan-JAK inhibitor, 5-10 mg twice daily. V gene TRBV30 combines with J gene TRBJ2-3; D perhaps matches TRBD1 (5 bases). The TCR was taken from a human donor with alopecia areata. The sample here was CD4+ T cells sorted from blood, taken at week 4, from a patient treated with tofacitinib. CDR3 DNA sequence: TGTGCCTGGAGTTACAGGCCAACAGATACGCAGTATTTT. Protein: CAWSYRPTDTQYF.